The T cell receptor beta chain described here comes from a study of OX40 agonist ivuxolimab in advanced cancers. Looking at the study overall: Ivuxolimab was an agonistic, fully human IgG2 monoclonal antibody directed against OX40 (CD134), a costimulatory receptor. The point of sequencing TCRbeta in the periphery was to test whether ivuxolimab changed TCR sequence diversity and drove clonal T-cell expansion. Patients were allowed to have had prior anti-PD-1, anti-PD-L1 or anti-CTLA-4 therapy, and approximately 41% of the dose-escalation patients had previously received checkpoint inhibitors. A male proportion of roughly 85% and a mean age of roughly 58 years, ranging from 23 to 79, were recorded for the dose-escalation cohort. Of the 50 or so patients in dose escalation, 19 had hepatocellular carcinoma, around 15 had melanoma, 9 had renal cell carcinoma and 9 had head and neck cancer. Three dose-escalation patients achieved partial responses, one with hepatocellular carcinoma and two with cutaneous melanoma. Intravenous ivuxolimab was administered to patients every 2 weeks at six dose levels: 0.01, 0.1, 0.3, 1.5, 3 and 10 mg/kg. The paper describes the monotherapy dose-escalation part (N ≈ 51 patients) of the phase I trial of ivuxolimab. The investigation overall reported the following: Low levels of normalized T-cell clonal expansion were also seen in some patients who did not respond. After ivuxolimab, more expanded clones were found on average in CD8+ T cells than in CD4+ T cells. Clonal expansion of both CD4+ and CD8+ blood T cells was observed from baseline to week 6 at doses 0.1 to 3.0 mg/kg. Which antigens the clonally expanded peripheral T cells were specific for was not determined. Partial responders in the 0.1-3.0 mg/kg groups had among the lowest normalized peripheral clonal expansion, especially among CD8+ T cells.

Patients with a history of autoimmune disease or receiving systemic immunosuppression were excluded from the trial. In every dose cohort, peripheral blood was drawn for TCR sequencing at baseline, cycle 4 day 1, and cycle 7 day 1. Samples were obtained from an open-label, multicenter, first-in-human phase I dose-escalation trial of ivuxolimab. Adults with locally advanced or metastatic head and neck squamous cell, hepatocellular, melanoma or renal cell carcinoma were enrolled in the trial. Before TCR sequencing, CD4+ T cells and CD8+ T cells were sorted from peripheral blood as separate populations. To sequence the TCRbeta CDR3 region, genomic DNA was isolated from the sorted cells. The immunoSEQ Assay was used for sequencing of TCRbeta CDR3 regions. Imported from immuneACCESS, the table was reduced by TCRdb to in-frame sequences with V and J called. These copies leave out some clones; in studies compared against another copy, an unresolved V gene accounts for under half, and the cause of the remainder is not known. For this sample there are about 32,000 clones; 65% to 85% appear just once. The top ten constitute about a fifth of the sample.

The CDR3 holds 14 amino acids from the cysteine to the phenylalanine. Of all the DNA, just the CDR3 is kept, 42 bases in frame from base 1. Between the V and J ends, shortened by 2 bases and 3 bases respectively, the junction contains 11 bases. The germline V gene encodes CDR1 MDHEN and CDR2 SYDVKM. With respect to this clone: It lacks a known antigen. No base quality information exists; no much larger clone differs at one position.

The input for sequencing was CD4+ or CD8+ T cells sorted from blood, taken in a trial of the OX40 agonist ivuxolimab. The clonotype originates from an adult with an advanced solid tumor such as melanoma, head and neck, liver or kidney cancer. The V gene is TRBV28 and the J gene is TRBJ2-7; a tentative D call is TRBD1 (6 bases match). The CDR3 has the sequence CASSLVDRSYEQYF. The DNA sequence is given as TGTGCCAGCAGTTTAGTTGACAGGAGCTACGAGCAGTACTTC.